This TCR beta chain is drawn from a study of T-cell memory formation after mild COVID-19. One entry per CDR3 protein, called by TCRdb with MiXCR from the 5' RACE reads. The table lists 410,000 or so distinct CDR3 sequences, more than 20% of them singletons. Unmatched junction bases numbered 8, after V lost 4 bases and J lost 3 bases. Germline V lookup: CDR1 SGHDN, CDR2 FVKESK. This CDR3 has 17 amino acids. This clonotype originated in an adult woman who had mild COVID-19 (a few samples of this study predate the infection). Cell type and time point are not known. The J gene is TRBJ2-3, the V gene TRBV14; 12 positions agree with TRBD2. The sequenced sample was PBMCs or a T cell subset sorted from them (not recorded which). CDR3 sequence: CASSRRTSGIETDTQYF. The DNA of the CDR3 is TGTGCCAGCAGCCGGAGGACTAGCGGGATTGAGACAGATACGCAGTATTTT.